This passage covers 19 T cell receptor beta chains from one sample sequenced in a study of blood T cells in healthy people across ages. The second PCR ran roughly 6 to 12 cycles with a sample-barcoded 5' primer and J-beta primers. TCRdb reanalysed the 5' RACE reads using MiXCR and keeps one entry per CDR3 protein. The table shows some 1.4 million distinct CDR3 sequences, with roughly 40% occurring only once. The sequenced material came from blood. The receptor source for this set is a woman under 30 in good health.

The chain recombines TRBV20-1 with TRBJ2-7; 10 bases align to TRBD2. CDR3 size: 14 residues. Germline values: CDR1 DFQATT, CDR2 SNEGSKA (reference sequence). The J segment lost 0 bases and the V segment lost 3 bases, leaving 2 bases of the junction unmatched. The CDR3 DNA reads TGCAGTGCTAGGGGGACTAGCGACTCCTACGAGCAGTACTTC. The encoded protein is CSARGTSDSYEQYF.

The chain links TRBV6-5 to TRBJ2-7; 12 bases align to TRBD2. V lost 0 bases to trimming and J lost 2 bases; unmatched junction nucleotides: 14. From germline, CDR1 is MNHEY and CDR2 SVGAGI. This CDR3 region has 20 residues. The CDR3 bases are TGTGCCAGCAGTTACTCACGACCGGGACTAGCGGGTTTCCACCCCTACGAGCAGTACTTC. The encoded protein is CASSYSRPGLAGFHPYEQYF.

The CDR3 sequence: CASNETGNDSNQPQHF. In DNA form, the CDR3 reads TGTGCCAGCAACGAGACAGGGAACGATAGCAATCAGCCCCAGCATTTT. The chain has TRBV21-1 and TRBJ1-5; TRBD1 is the table's D call, not checked against the DNA. TRBV21-1 is designated a pseudogene. The CDR3 extends over 16 amino acids.

A few counts support this clonotype. The V and J genes are TRBV10-3 and TRBJ2-1; 9 nucleotides agree with TRBD1. Germline V gives CDR1 ENHRY, CDR2 SYGVKD. The CDR3 is 13 residues long. V shed 10 bases, J shed 7 bases, and the junction held 8 bases outside the gene matches. CDR3 sequence reads: CATGTGQLNEQFF. The CDR3 DNA follows: TGTGCCACCGGGACAGGGCAGCTGAATGAGCAGTTCTTC.

In its sample, this clonotype was seen once. The rearrangement uses TRBV5-1 and TRBJ1-1, with 10 bases identical to TRBD1. CDR3 length equals 15 residues. Germline V gene sequence: CDR1 SGHRS, CDR2 YFSETQ. V trimming: 4 bases; J trimming: 4 bases; junction bases outside the gene matches: 7. The CDR3: CASSVGQGWPTEAFF. DNA of the CDR3: TGCGCCAGCAGCGTGGGACAGGGGTGGCCCACTGAAGCTTTCTTT.

The rearrangement joins TRBV16 to TRBJ2-7; D call uncertain. Trimming shortened V by 3 bases and J by 6 bases, and 15 bases separated the two germline ends. The CDR3 is 14 residues long. Germline V gene data show CDR1 as KGHSY and CDR2 as FQNENV. CDR3 DNA sequence: TGTGCCAGCAGCCAGTCTACCGGTTGGGGCGAGCAGTACTTC. This gives the protein CASSQSTGWGEQYF. The whole variable domain, remainder taken from reference TRBV16 and TRBJ2-7, is GEEVAQTPKHLVRGEGQKAKLYCAPIKGHSYVFWYQQVLKNEFKFLISFQNENVFDETGMPKERFSAKCLPNSPCSLEIQATKLEDSAVYFCASSQSTGWGEQYFGPGTRLTVT.

This clonotype showed up just a few times. This chain uses TRBV29-1 with TRBJ1-1; D gene unclear. V was trimmed by 4 bases and J by 1 base, leaving 13 bases between them. CDR1 is SQVTM, CDR2 ANQGSEA, per germline. The length of the CDR3 is 14 residues. This CDR3 reads CSVALKQANTEAFF. CDR3 coding DNA: TGCAGCGTTGCCCTAAAACAAGCGAACACTGAAGCTTTCTTT.

The V gene is TRBV6-5, the J gene TRBJ1-5; no reliable D call. The V end lost 0 bases, the J end lost 7 bases, and 13 bases lay between the germline ends. Germline V CDR1 and CDR2: MNHEY, SVGAGI. The CDR3 has 15 amino acids. DNA for the CDR3: TGTGCCAGCAGTTACTCCTCGGCCCCGGGGCAGCCCCAGCATTTT. The encoded protein is CASSYSSAPGQPQHF.

The J gene is TRBJ2-3, the V gene TRBV7-9; D gene uncertain. The CDR3 is made up of 11 amino acids. V shed 5 bases and J shed 7 bases, with 7 bases lying between them. The germline V gene encodes CDR1 SEHNR and CDR2 FQNEAQ (reference sequence). The CDR3 loop is CASSTINTQYF. The CDR3 bases are TGTGCCAGCAGCACAATAAATACGCAGTATTTT. The entire variable domain, with the rest obtained from reference TRBV7-9 and TRBJ2-3, is as follows: DTGVSQNPRHKITKRGQNVTFRCDPISEHNRLYWYRQTLGQGPEFLTYFQNEAQLEKSRLLSDRFSAERPKGSFSTLEIQRTEQGDSAMYLCASSTINTQYFGPGTRLTVL.

The rearrangement links TRBV7-2 to TRBJ2-1; TRBD2 agrees at 8 bases. Germline loops: CDR1 SGHTA, CDR2 FQGNSA. V shed 5 bases, J shed 5 bases, and the junction held 17 bases outside the gene matches. The CDR3 consists of 18 residues. The CDR3 DNA reads TGTGCCAGCAGCCCCGTGTTGCGCGTATTAGCGGGGAACAATGAGCAGTTCTTC. As protein: CASSPVLRVLAGNNEQFF.

This clonotype has just a few counts. The chain has TRBV11-1 and TRBJ2-3; 9 positions agree with TRBD2. The trim removed 0 bases at V and 0 bases at J, leaving 19 bases unmatched. The germline CDR1 and CDR2 sequences are SGHAT and FQDESV (reference sequence). CDR3 length: 22 amino acids. CDR3 coding DNA: TGTGCCAGCAGCTTAGCGGGTCCGAATAGCGGGAGTTACGAATCTAGCACAGATACGCAGTATTTT. Its translation is CASSLAGPNSGSYESSTDTQYF.

This chain's CDR3 is CSARGQSSTYEQYF. The CDR3 nucleotides read TGCAGTGCTAGGGGACAGTCCAGCACCTACGAGCAGTACTTC. This rearrangement joins TRBV20-1 to TRBJ2-7, with TRBD1 identical over 7 bases. The V gene's germline CDR1 is DFQATT and CDR2 SNEGSKA (reference sequence). This CDR3 spans 14 amino acids. V was clipped by 3 bases and J by 2 bases; unmatched bases: 7.

Details on this clonotype: Since a much larger clone is just one base distant, this may be a read error. The chain is built from TRBV20-1 and TRBJ2-1; TRBD1 might be the D (7 bases). The CDR3 sequence is 15 residues long. V lost 0 bases and J lost 5, with 14 bases in between. The V gene's germline CDR1 is DFQATT and CDR2 SNEGSKA (reference sequence). CDR3 DNA sequence: TGCAGTGCTAGAGATGGGGGGACAGTCCACAATGAGCAGTTCTTC. The encoded protein is CSARDGGTVHNEQFF.

This clonotype was detected a few times. J is TRBJ2-7 and V is TRBV2; D perhaps matches TRBD2 (6 bases). Germline CDR1 and CDR2: SNHLY and FYNNEI. The CDR3 contains 15 residues. V was cut by 3 bases and J by 5 bases, with 17 bases left in between. The CDR3 nucleotides are TGTGCCAGCAGTGAGGAGGGACTGGGAAGTAACGAGCAGTACTTC. It codes for CASSEEGLGSNEQYF.

This chain's CDR3 is CSAHKPGPGREQYF. CDR3 coding DNA: TGCAGTGCACACAAACCGGGACCTGGACGGGAGCAGTACTTC. This chain joins TRBV20-1 and TRBJ2-7; the D call may be TRBD1 or TRBD2 (5 bases each). V lost 6 bases to trimming and J lost 7 bases, with 22 bases between them. The CDR3 loop spans 14 amino acids. Per the germline V gene, CDR1 is DFQATT and CDR2 is SNEGSKA (reference sequence).

Only a few counts were recorded for this clonotype. The rearrangement joins TRBV14 to TRBJ1-2; weak D call: TRBD1 (6 bases). Germline V gene data show CDR1 as SGHDN and CDR2 as FVKESK. V was shortened by 0 bases and J by 7 bases, with 12 bases between the two germline ends. This CDR3 spans 14 amino acids. The chain's CDR3 is CASSQEGGSGGYTF. The CDR3 DNA sequence: TGTGCCAGCAGCCAAGAAGGGGGGTCGGGTGGCTACACCTTC.

The table lists this clonotype with a few counts. The chain combines TRBV6-5 with TRBJ1-4, with TRBD1 matching over 8 bases. The CDR3 is made up of 15 amino acids. Germline-derived CDR1 and CDR2 are MNHEY and SVGAGI. J was trimmed by 5 bases and V by 6 bases; bases with no gene match: 8. CDR3 coding DNA: TGTGCCAGCAGGATAGGACAGGGCAAAAATGAAAAACTGTTTTTT. Encoded protein: CASRIGQGKNEKLFF.

CDR3 loop: CATAPSRGPTDTQYF. The CDR3 nucleotides read TGTGCCACAGCCCCCAGCAGGGGACCTACAGATACGCAGTATTTT. This sequence joins TRBV12-3 or TRBV12-4 and TRBJ2-3; D is perhaps TRBD1 (6 bases). This CDR3 comprises 15 residues. The V gene lost 10 bases and the J gene lost 3 bases, with 20 bases spanning the gap.

Comments on this clonotype: Sequence at one end of the junction differs from germline and may be a read error. The genes are TRBV10-3 and TRBJ2-1; 8 bases fit TRBD2. This CDR3 contains 13 residues. CDR1 and CDR2 (germline): ENHRY, SYGVKD. CDR3 DNA sequence: TGTGTCATCAGAACTAGCGGACCTAATGAGCAGTTCTTC. Encoded protein: CVIRTSGPNEQFF.